Shown below are 14 T cell receptor beta chains from a single sample sequenced in a study of T-cell memory formation after mild COVID-19 (dated by TCRdb to the early 2020s). Receptor amplification or capture employed 5' RACE. Sequencing was performed on an Illumina NovaSeq 6000. TCRdb passed the public sequencing reads through fastp at Q25 and MiXCR, retaining productive beta sequences. Each record represents a unique CDR3 protein, reported with the most common genes and DNA among its rows. This sample has more than 300,000 distinct CDR3 sequences in its table, and roughly 20% of those were observed once. The ten biggest clones cover 20% to 25% of the sample. Sample: PBMCs or a T cell subset sorted from them (not recorded which). The receptors stem from a young man who had mild COVID-19 (a few samples of this study predate the infection). The sample titles of this study are shuffled in the database, so cell type and time point are left out; the donor was told from shared clones.

The J gene is TRBJ1-2, the V gene TRBV5-6; 7 bases are shared with TRBD1. The CDR3 is made up of 12 amino acids. CDR1 is SGHDT, CDR2 YYEEEE, per germline. Trimming cost V 4 bases and J 8 bases; bases outside gene matches: 5. CDR3 DNA sequence: TGTGCCAGCAGCCCCTACAGGGGAGGCTACACCTTC. Translated, it gives CASSPYRGGYTF.

Only a few counts were recorded for this clonotype. The rearrangement links TRBV7-8 to TRBJ2-7; possible D gene TRBD2, 6 bases. The V and J ends lost 1 base and 3 bases respectively, with 10 bases between them. Germline loops: CDR1 SGHVS, CDR2 FQNEAQ. The CDR3 is 14 residues long. The CDR3 sequence: CASSLVSGDYEQYF. CDR3 nucleotide sequence: TGTGCCAGCAGCTTAGTTAGCGGTGACTACGAGCAGTACTTC.

This clonotype was recorded a few times. CDR3 protein: CSAGQKTYEQYF. CDR3 nucleotides: TGCAGTGCAGGACAGAAGACCTACGAGCAGTACTTC. The V gene is TRBV20-1, the J gene TRBJ2-7, with D possibly being TRBD1 (6 bases). The CDR3 totals 12 residues. V lost 6 bases to trimming and J lost 2 bases, with 11 bases between them. Germline V lookup: CDR1 DFQATT, CDR2 SNEGSKA (reference sequence).

This clonotype was seen only a few times. This chain connects TRBV12-3 or TRBV12-4 to TRBJ2-3; 10 positions agree with TRBD1. This CDR3 spans 15 amino acids. V trimming: 5 bases; J trimming: 4 bases; junction bases outside the gene matches: 6. CDR3 protein: CASSGTGVGPDTQYF. As DNA, the CDR3 is TGTGCCAGCAGTGGGACAGGGGTGGGACCAGATACGCAGTATTTT.

The rearrangement joins TRBV4-2 to TRBJ2-2; 7 nucleotides align to TRBD2. Trimming removed 11 bases from V and 0 bases from J; junction bases left unmatched: 6. Looked up from germline, CDR1 is LGHNA and CDR2 is YNFKEQ. The CDR3 loop spans 14 amino acids. In DNA, the CDR3 is TGTGCCGCTTCTGCGGGGGCGAACACCGGGGAGCTGTTTTTT. This sequence encodes CAASAGANTGELFF.

In its sample, this clonotype was seen many times. The J gene is TRBJ2-7, the V gene TRBV18, with 11 bases fitting TRBD1. Trimming removed 8 bases from V and 3 bases from J; junction bases left unmatched: 6. The CDR3 totals 14 residues. The V gene's germline CDR1 is KGHSH and CDR2 LQKENI. CDR3 nucleotide sequence: TGTGCCAGCAGCCCCGGGACAGGGGGCTACGAGCAGTACTTC. Its protein product is CASSPGTGGYEQYF.

This clonotype was counted only a few times. V is TRBV6-2 or TRBV6-3 and J is TRBJ2-1; TRBD2 aligns across 10 bases. The germline V gene has CDR1 MNHEY and CDR2 SVGEGT. The CDR3 consists of 15 residues. J was trimmed by 1 base and V by 6 bases; bases with no gene match: 3. The CDR3 sequence: CASRKRGGSYNEQFF. CDR3 sequence (DNA): TGTGCCAGCAGGAAGCGGGGGGGTTCCTACAATGAGCAGTTCTTC.

The gene calls are TRBV4-1 and TRBJ1-2; 12 nucleotides line up with TRBD1. Trimming at V came to 8 bases and at J to 7 bases, leaving 5 bases not matched to a gene. The CDR3 length is 13 residues. CDR1 MGHRA and CDR2 YSYEKL come from the germline V gene. The CDR3 bases are TGCGCCAGCGGGGGACAGGGGGCTTTTGGCTACACCTTC. This gives the protein CASGGQGAFGYTF.

The chain recombines TRBV28 with TRBJ2-5, with a tentative D call TRBD2 (5 bases). The CDR3 is 15 residues long. V was shortened by 6 bases and J by 0 bases, with 14 bases between the two germline ends. CDR1 MDHEN and CDR2 SYDVKM come from the germline V gene. CDR3: CASSPRAEYQETQYF. The CDR3 DNA reads as TGTGCCAGCAGCCCTCGAGCGGAATACCAAGAGACCCAGTACTTC.

There are a few counts of this clonotype. The chain couples TRBV6-5 to TRBJ2-3; 9 nucleotides align to TRBD1. This CDR3 is 16 amino acids long. CDR1 is MNHEY and CDR2 is SVGAGI in the germline V gene. Trimming removed 2 bases from V and 7 bases from J; junction bases left unmatched: 10. CDR3 in amino acids: CASSYGGQGLANTQYF. For the CDR3, the DNA is TGTGCCAGCAGTTACGGGGGACAGGGACTTGCGAATACGCAGTATTTT.

The CDR3 nucleotides read TGCGCCAGCAGCCAGGGGGGTTCCTATGGCTACACCTTC. The encoded protein is CASSQGGSYGYTF. The rearrangement joins TRBV4-1 to TRBJ1-2, with a tentative D call TRBD1 (5 bases). Trimming took 3 bases from V and 4 from J, leaving 9 bases between them. This CDR3 is built from 13 residues. CDR1 is MGHRA, CDR2 YSYEKL, per germline.

CDR3 sequence (DNA): TGTGCCAGCAGCTTAGCGACAGGTTTCTCTGGGGCCAACGTCCTGACTTTC. It is translated as CASSLATGFSGANVLTF. The chain combines TRBV7-2 with TRBJ2-6, with a weak D call TRBD1 (6 bases). V was pared by 0 bases and J by 0 bases, with 9 bases between. Per the germline V gene, CDR1 is SGHTA and CDR2 is FQGNSA. This CDR3 is 17 amino acids long.

The chain uses TRBV10-2 and TRBJ2-1; maybe TRBD2 (5 bases). This CDR3 comprises 15 residues. V was shortened by 4 bases and J by 7 bases, with 17 bases between the two germline ends. Germline CDR1 and CDR2: WSHSY and SAAADI. CDR3 amino acids: CASSARLAIGNEQFF. The CDR3 DNA reads TGCGCCAGCAGTGCCCGGCTAGCTATCGGGAATGAGCAGTTCTTC.

This clonotype has just one count. The chain carries TRBV4-1 and TRBJ2-7, with 9 nucleotides matching TRBD1. CDR3 length: 14 residues. Trimming took 4 bases from V and 6 from J; bases not matched to a gene: 7. From germline, CDR1 is MGHRA and CDR2 YSYEKL. CDR3 nucleotide sequence: TGCGCCAGCAGCCGGACAGGGGTTGGAGGCGAGCAGTACGTC. Its protein product is CASSRTGVGGEQYV.